The rows below give T cell receptor beta chains drawn from one sample of a study of T cell responses to AZD1222 COVID-19 vaccine. Profiling relied on immunoSEQ multiplex PCR, and the TCRdb table lists in-frame clones only, not all of them. Here the sample spans 130,000 to 150,000 clones, about 92% being singletons. The material was peripheral blood, obtained on day 0 of AZD1222 vaccination. All receptors derive from an adult in good health. Each CDR3 is given with its conserved first and last residue. The order of the fields is V gene, D gene, J gene, clone size, CDR3 DNA, CDR3 protein. A D gene is named only where the DNA matches it firmly. Clone size is stated in some rows and not others, as once, few, many or a class when expanded.

TRBV7-7	NA	TRBJ1-2	NA	TGTGCTAGCCTTTTCCATCGTCGGAATGGCTACACCTTC	CASLFHRRNGYTF
TRBV28	TRBD1	TRBJ1-3	NA	TGTGCCAGCAGTGCAACAGGGGTTAGCTCTGGAAACACCATATATTTT	CASSATGVSSGNTIYF
TRBV10-1	NA	TRBJ1-4	NA	TGCGCCAGCAGTGAGCTGGGGGCAGGGAATGAAAAACTGTTTTTT	CASSELGAGNEKLFF
TRBV7-3	NA	TRBJ2-2	NA	TGTGCCAGCAGCTTCGGAGGGGTGGACACCGGGGAGCTGTTTTTT	CASSFGGVDTGELFF
TRBV7-2	NA	TRBJ2-2	NA	TGTGCCAGCAGCTTAAGGGTTAGCACCGGGGAGCTGTTTTTT	CASSLRVSTGELFF
TRBV5-1	NA	TRBJ1-2	NA	TGCGCCAGCAGCTTCCAGGGTTATGGCTACACCTTC	CASSFQGYGYTF
TRBV19	TRBD1	TRBJ1-5	NA	TGTGCCAGCTGGACAGGGGTGGGCGACAATCAGCCCCAGCATTTT	CASWTGVGDNQPQHF
TRBV6-5	NA	TRBJ2-5	NA	TGTGCCAGCCGGGCGTCAGATCCACAAGAGACCCAGTACTTC	CASRASDPQETQYF
TRBV27	NA	TRBJ1-5	once	TGTGCCAGCAGTTTATACTTCAATCAGCCCCAGCATTTT	CASSLYFNQPQHF
TRBV6-5	NA	TRBJ1-5	NA	TGTGCCAGCAGTTACAGCAGCAATCAGCCCCAGCATTTT	CASSYSSNQPQHF
TRBV10-3	NA	TRBJ2-5	NA	TGTGCCATCAGTGACGGACAGATACAAGAGACCCAGTACTTC	CAISDGQIQETQYF
TRBV19	NA	TRBJ1-2	NA	TGTGCCAGTAGTTCAGGGCGGTATGGCTACACCTTC	CASSSGRYGYTF
TRBV6-5	NA	TRBJ2-7	NA	TGTGCCAGCAGCCCAACAGGGGACTCGTACGAGCAGTACTTC	CASSPTGDSYEQYF
TRBV6-4	NA	TRBJ1-1	NA	TGTGCCAGCAGCATAACCACAGGGAACACTGAAGCTTTCTTT	CASSITTGNTEAFF
TRBV4-2	TRBD2	TRBJ2-7	NA	TGTGCCAGCAGCCAAGCCCACCGACTAGCGGGGGTCTACGAGCAGTACTTC	CASSQAHRLAGVYEQYF
TRBV6-5	TRBD1	TRBJ1-2	NA	TGTGCCAGCAGTCGACAGGGTGATGGCTACACCTTC	CASSRQGDGYTF
TRBV5-4	NA	TRBJ2-5	NA	TGTGCCAGCACCTTCTGGGGTGGGTCTCCAGAGACCCAGTACTTC	CASTFWGGSPETQYF
TRBV11-3	TRBD1	TRBJ2-7	NA	TGTGCCAGCAGCTTACAGGGGGCGCTGGAGCAGTACTTC	CASSLQGALEQYF
TRBV19	NA	TRBJ1-2	NA	TGTGCCAGTAGTTCCGGCCCCGGGACGGAAGACTATGGCTACACCTTC	CASSSGPGTEDYGYTF
TRBV3-1/TRBV3-2	NA	TRBJ1-2	NA	TGTGCCAGCAGCCAGAGGAGTGGCTATGGCTACACCTTC	CASSQRSGYGYTF
TRBV6-6	TRBD1	TRBJ1-3	NA	TGTGCCAGCAGTTTCACAGGGGGAGGAACCATATATTTT	CASSFTGGGTIYF
TRBV9	TRBD1	TRBJ2-7	NA	TGTGCCAGCAGCGTCCAACCGGGACAGGGAAGGAACGAGCAGTACTTC	CASSVQPGQGRNEQYF
TRBV4-1	TRBD2	TRBJ2-5	NA	TGCGCCAGCAGCCAAGCAACGACTAGCGGCCAAGAGACCCAGTACTTC	CASSQATTSGQETQYF
TRBV11-2	NA	TRBJ2-5	NA	TGTGCCAGCAGCTTCGCGGGGATATACCAAGAGACCCAGTACTTC	CASSFAGIYQETQYF
TRBV5-4	NA	TRBJ2-5	NA	TGTGCCAGCAGCTCTAGGGGGGAGACCCAGTACTTC	CASSSRGETQYF
TRBV5-4	NA	TRBJ1-3	NA	TGTGCCAGCAGCTTGGAGGGGATTTCTGGAAACACCATATATTTT	CASSLEGISGNTIYF
TRBV5-1	NA	TRBJ2-2	NA	TGCGCCAGCAGCTTCGGGACCCCCGGGGAGCTGTTTTTT	CASSFGTPGELFF
TRBV7-9	TRBD2	TRBJ2-3	few	TGTGCCAGCAGCCTCGGACTAGCGGGACGCACAGATACGCAGTATTTT	CASSLGLAGRTDTQYF
TRBV6-8	NA	TRBJ1-5	NA	TGTGCCAGCAGTACAGGCCGCAGAAGTAATCAGCCCCAGCATTTT	CASSTGRRSNQPQHF
TRBV4-1	TRBD2	TRBJ2-1	NA	TGCGCCAGCAGCCAAGATCTGGGTCGTACTAGCGGGGGGGGCGATGAGCAGTTCTTC	CASSQDLGRTSGGGDEQFF
TRBV21-1	NA	TRBJ1-4	few	TGTGCCAGCACTAAACCGGGGCGGGGACTGTTTTTT	CASTKPGRGLFF
TRBV3-1/TRBV3-2	TRBD1	TRBJ2-1	NA	TGTGCCAGCAGCCAAGGAGTGGGGACAGGGAGGGACAATGAGCAGTTCTTC	CASSQGVGTGRDNEQFF
TRBV15	NA	TRBJ2-7	NA	TGTGCCACCAGCAGAGGAGTTCCCTACGAGCAGTACTTC	CATSRGVPYEQYF
TRBV4-3	TRBD2	TRBJ2-2	once	TGCGCCAGCAGCCCCCGCGGGGGTAGCGGGGGGTCAGACACCGGGGAGCTGTTTTTT	CASSPRGGSGGSDTGELFF
TRBV7-9	NA	TRBJ2-1	NA	TGTGCCAGCAGCTCCAATTACAATGAGCAGTTCTTC	CASSSNYNEQFF
TRBV7-2	TRBD2	TRBJ2-1	NA	TGTGCCAGCAGCCCTGCGGGACTAGCGAGGGTTGAGCAGTTCTTC	CASSPAGLARVEQFF
TRBV27	TRBD1	TRBJ2-2	NA	TGTGCCAGCAGATGGACAGGGAGCACCGGGGAGCTGTTTTTT	CASRWTGSTGELFF
TRBV27	NA	TRBJ2-2	NA	TGTGCCAGCAGACCCCGGGGACGGGATTTGGTCACCGGGGAGCTGTTTTTT	CASRPRGRDLVTGELFF
TRBV7-3	NA	TRBJ1-1	NA	TGTGCCAGCAGCTTAAGTGGCCCTTTGGGAGCTTTCTTT	CASSLSGPLGAFF
TRBV18	TRBD2	TRBJ2-4	NA	TGTGCCAGCTCACTAAACGGACTAGCGGGGGGGTACCTGGCCAAAAACATTCAGTACTTC	CASSLNGLAGGYLAKNIQYF
TRBV6-2/TRBV6-3	NA	TRBJ2-7	NA	TGTGCCAGCAGTTATGGGGGGTCCTACGAGCAGTACTTC	CASSYGGSYEQYF
TRBV5-8	NA	TRBJ1-5	NA	TGTGCCAGCAGCTTGTACGGGATGAGCAATCAGCCCCAGCATTTT	CASSLYGMSNQPQHF